Shown below are 17 T cell receptor beta chains from a single sample sequenced in a study of blood T cell repertoires in COVID-19. TCRdb's table, derived via immunoSEQ multiplex PCR, lists solely in-frame clones and lacks some. The sample lists over 100,000 clones; 80% to 85% were seen once. Sequenced: peripheral blood. The receptors shown here come from a man in his 70s with acute or convalescent COVID-19.

The J gene is TRBJ1-1, the V gene TRBV28; no clear D. CDR1 MDHEN and CDR2 SYDVKM come from the germline V gene. This CDR3 comprises 11 residues. Trimming removed 7 bases from V and 1 base from J, with 4 bases in between. The DNA for the CDR3 is TGTGCCAGCACCGGGAACACTGAAGCTTTCTTT. Translation: CASTGNTEAFF.

This chain joins TRBV5-1 and TRBJ2-3; weak D call: TRBD1 (5 bases). CDR1 and CDR2 (germline): SGHRS, YFSETQ. CDR3 length: 15 amino acids. Between the trimmed V and J ends, which lost 0 bases and 4 bases, there was a span of 12 bases. The CDR3 nucleotides are TGCGCCAGCAGCTTGGAAGGCAGGGCCCCAGATACGCAGTATTTT. It translates to CASSLEGRAPDTQYF.

The chain joins TRBV19 to TRBJ2-2; a possible D gene is TRBD1 (5 bases). The V gene lost 6 bases and the J gene lost 6 bases, with 14 bases spanning the gap. From germline, CDR1 is LNHDA and CDR2 SQIVND (reference sequence). There are 14 residues in the CDR3. In DNA, the CDR3 is TGTGCCAGTAGAATTAGCAGGGTCGCCGGGGAGCTGTTTTTT. It encodes CASRISRVAGELFF.

J is TRBJ2-7 and V is TRBV28, with 10 bases fitting TRBD1. The J segment lost 7 bases and the V segment lost 4 bases, leaving 7 bases of the junction unmatched. Germline V lookup: CDR1 MDHEN, CDR2 SYDVKM. The CDR3 consists of 14 residues. Here the CDR3 reads CASSYWDRGGEQYF. As DNA, the CDR3 is TGTGCCAGCAGTTATTGGGACAGGGGTGGGGAGCAGTACTTC.

The CDR3 region is CASSQGGPGNTIYF. The CDR3 DNA is TGTGCCAGCAGCCAAGGGGGCCCTGGAAACACCATATATTTT. The chain joins TRBV3-1 (or the pseudogene TRBV3-2) to TRBJ1-3; TRBD1 is a possible D gene (5 bases). The CDR3 runs 14 residues. V was shortened by 1 base and J by 2 bases, with 6 bases between the two germline ends. Germline assignment: CDR1 LGHDT and CDR2 YNNKEL (reference sequence).

The V call is TRBV7-9, the J call TRBJ2-2; 11 positions match TRBD1. The CDR3 spans 16 residues. The junction had 7 bases not matched to a gene; V was cut back by 6 bases and J by 4 bases. Germline CDR1 is SEHNR and CDR2 is FQNEAQ (reference sequence). The CDR3: CASRQSGTGGTGELFF. The CDR3 DNA follows: TGTGCCAGCAGGCAAAGCGGGACAGGGGGCACCGGGGAGCTGTTTTTT.

The CDR3 region has the DNA TGTGCCAGCATTAGAAACAGTATCCGGACTGAAGCTTTCTTT. Translating it yields CASIRNSIRTEAFF. V gene TRBV2 combines with J gene TRBJ1-1, with D uncertain. Germline lookup yields CDR1 SNHLY and CDR2 FYNNEI. The CDR3 has 14 amino acids. V was cut by 7 bases and J by 5 bases, with 17 bases left in between.

The table lists this clone with a few counts. The chain is built from TRBV9 and TRBJ2-5; D remains unclear. CDR1 and CDR2 from the germline V gene are SGDLS and YYNGEE. Trimming took 3 bases from V and 5 from J, leaving 17 bases between them. The CDR3 length is 15 residues. This CDR3 reads CASSAGGSGLETQYF. CDR3 nucleotide sequence: TGTGCCAGCAGCGCCGGCGGCTCCGGCCTGGAGACCCAGTACTTC.

The V and J genes are TRBV7-2 and TRBJ1-5, with 7 bases lining up with TRBD1. V lost 4 bases, J lost 11 bases, and 8 bases stayed unmatched. CDR3 length: 13 amino acids. The germline CDR1 and CDR2 sequences are SGHTA and FQGNSA. The CDR3 loop is CASSSRTGNTQHF. The CDR3 coding sequence is TGTGCCAGCAGCTCAAGGACAGGAAATACCCAGCATTTT.

This chain links TRBV5-1 with TRBJ1-3, with 7 bases fitting TRBD1. The CDR3 totals 16 residues. Germline assignment: CDR1 SGHRS and CDR2 YFSETQ. J was trimmed by 4 bases and V by 0 bases; bases with no gene match: 7. Here the CDR3 DNA reads TGCGCCAGCAGCTTGGCACCGACAGGGACGGGAAACACCATATATTTT. It translates to CASSLAPTGTGNTIYF.

The genes are TRBV7-9 and TRBJ1-2, with TRBD1 as a possible D gene (5 bases). This CDR3 has 16 amino acids. V was pared by 2 bases and J by 2 bases, with 15 bases between. CDR1 and CDR2 from the germline V gene are SEHNR and FQNEAQ (reference sequence). For the CDR3, the DNA is TGTGCCAGCAGCTTATGGGGCTCCCCCGGCAACTATGGCTACACCTTC. Amino acids: CASSLWGSPGNYGYTF.

The V gene is TRBV10-3, the J gene TRBJ2-2; a possible D gene is TRBD1 (6 bases). Trimming stripped 6 bases from V and 2 bases from J, with 13 bases between. The CDR3 is 15 residues long. Germline V gene lookup returns CDR1 ENHRY and CDR2 SYGVKD. CDR3: CAISLRTVNTGELFF. CDR3 DNA sequence: TGTGCCATCAGCCTCCGGACAGTTAACACCGGGGAGCTGTTTTTT.

This rearrangement joins TRBV10-3 to TRBJ1-5, with 11 bases aligning to TRBD1. Germline V gives CDR1 ENHRY, CDR2 SYGVKD. The CDR3 contains 15 residues. J gave up 6 bases and V 7 bases, and 8 bases lay outside the gene matches. This CDR3 is CAINSGTGGSQPQHF. For the CDR3, the DNA is TGTGCCATCAACTCCGGGACAGGGGGAAGTCAGCCCCAGCATTTT.

This clone turned up a few times. This rearrangement joins TRBV6-5 to TRBJ1-1, with D possibly matching TRBD1 (6 bases). The CDR3 extends over 14 amino acids. Trimming left V 7 bases short and J 5 bases short, with 17 bases between. Germline CDR1 and CDR2: MNHEY and SVGAGI. The CDR3 nucleotides are TGTGCCAGCACCCGGGGGGGGGCTGGAACTGAAGCTTTCTTT. It translates to CASTRGGAGTEAFF.

The table lists this clone with a count of one. This chain links TRBV15 with TRBJ2-7; 7 bases agree with TRBD1. CDR1 is LNHNV and CDR2 is YYDKDF in the germline V gene (reference sequence). V dropped 3 bases and J dropped 1; count of bases not matched to a gene: 6. The CDR3 consists of 15 residues. Written as DNA, the CDR3 is TGTGCCACCAGCAGCCAGACAGGGCGTTCCTACGAGCAGTACTTC. Translating it yields CATSSQTGRSYEQYF.

The rearrangement joins TRBV2 to TRBJ1-6, with D possibly being TRBD1 (6 bases). This CDR3 spans 13 amino acids. The germline V and J ends were trimmed by 4 bases and 9 bases, with 10 bases remaining between them. From germline, CDR1 is SNHLY and CDR2 FYNNEI. CDR3 nucleotides: TGTGCCAGCAGTGGCGCAGGGGTTTCACCCCTCCACTTT. Amino acids: CASSGAGVSPLHF.

The rearrangement uses TRBV10-2 and TRBJ2-7, with D tentatively TRBD1 (8 bases). Per germline, CDR1 WSHSY and CDR2 SAAADI. The ends were cut back, 8 bases at V and 0 bases at J, with 23 bases in the middle. This CDR3 comprises 17 residues. In DNA form, the CDR3 reads TGCGCCAGCCCGACGAATAACAGGGGGGGGAGCTCCTACGAGCAGTACTTC. Translated, it gives CASPTNNRGGSSYEQYF.